The clone carrying this T cell receptor (beta chain) has more than one count but fewer than ten. What it binds is not known. The donors (healthy individuals) were bone marrow donors. This sample stems from a study of cytomegalovirus exposure and HLA in healthy donors. About the research overall: Early released data had about 85 million unique TCRs, all coming from HLA-typed donors. Study-level points and caveats: Later work found that TCR association rates differed between HLA loci; DRB1 had the most and HLA-C the fewest. Analysis was carried out at a later point, and it linked a missense DCLRE1C variant to TCR beta V- and J-gene trimming.

The PCR made use of 60 Vbeta and 13 Jbeta primers. This table comes from immunoSEQ multiplex PCR, and its TCRdb copy is limited to in-frame clones, with some not included. The repertoire has 140,000 or so clones, approximately 72% of them found once; the top ten carry around 2.2%. V was clipped by 6 bases and J by 6 bases, with 21 bases between them. Germline V lookup: CDR1 MNHNY, CDR2 SVGAGI (reference sequence). CDR3 length equals 16 residues. Sequences were obtained from PBMCs. The sequence came from a man aged 40-55 years in good health and CMV-seronegative. The J gene is TRBJ2-1, the V gene TRBV6-6, with D possibly matching TRBD2 (5 bases). This chain's CDR3 is CASSQPGRGRFNEQFF. CDR3 DNA: TGTGCCAGCAGCCAGCCGGGTCGCGGGCGTTTCAATGAGCAGTTCTTC.